Below are 30 T cell receptor beta chains sequenced from a single sample in a study of cytotoxic CD8 clonotypes in ibrutinib-treated CLL. Profiling relied on immunoSEQ multiplex PCR, and the TCRdb table lists in-frame clones only, not all of them. The sample holds about 25,000 clones, about two thirds seen once. Sequencing was performed on PBMCs, taken at disease progression, from a patient treated with ibrutinib. These TCRs come from a human donor with chronic lymphocytic leukemia.

This chain uses TRBV7-8 with TRBJ1-5; TRBD1 might be the D (5 bases). The CDR3 sequence is 16 residues long. V lost 1 base and J 1 base, leaving 11 bases between the germline ends. Germline CDR1 SGHVS, CDR2 FQNEAQ. As DNA, the CDR3 is TGTGCCAGCAGCTTAGAGGTCCCAGGGAGCAATCAGCCCCAGCATTTT. As protein: CASSLEVPGSNQPQHF.

The chain recombines TRBV11-2 with TRBJ1-6; weak D call: TRBD1 (5 bases). This CDR3 spans 13 amino acids. V was pared by 1 base and J by 7 bases, with 5 bases between. CDR1 and CDR2 from the germline V gene are SGHAT and FQNNGV. Written as DNA, the CDR3 is TGTGCCAGCAGCTTAGCAGGGAATTCACCCCTCCACTTT. Translated, it gives CASSLAGNSPLHF.

This clone appeared a single time. This chain uses TRBV6-5 with TRBJ1-2; TRBD1 is a possible D gene (5 bases). The length of the CDR3 is 12 residues. The germline gives CDR1 MNHEY, CDR2 SVGAGI. V was pared by 10 bases and J by 2 bases, with 11 bases between. CDR3 region: CATREQNYGYTF. For the CDR3, the DNA is TGTGCCACCAGGGAACAGAACTATGGCTACACCTTC.

The chain carries TRBV13 and TRBJ2-1; D may be TRBD1 or TRBD2 (6 bases each). CDR3 length: 15 residues. The germline V gene encodes CDR1 PRHDT and CDR2 FYEKMQ (reference sequence). The V gene lost 2 bases and the J gene lost 5 bases, with 13 bases spanning the gap. The CDR3 sequence: CASSLMGGLNNEQFF. The CDR3 region has the DNA TGTGCCAGCAGCTTAATGGGGGGCCTCAACAATGAGCAGTTCTTC.

V usage is TRBV4-2 and J usage is TRBJ2-3, with TRBD2 identical over 8 bases. CDR3 size: 15 residues. The V gene's germline CDR1 is LGHNA and CDR2 YNFKEQ. J lost 2 bases, V lost 4 bases, and 5 bases had no gene match. This chain's CDR3 is CASSLQLAATDTQYF. Here the CDR3 DNA reads TGTGCCAGCAGCCTTCAACTAGCGGCCACAGATACGCAGTATTTT.

The CDR3 sequence is CASSSRPSSTIYF. CDR3 DNA: TGTGCCAGCAGTTCGCGTCCCTCCAGCACCATATATTTT. This chain uses TRBV6-5 with TRBJ1-3; D ambiguous. The germline gives CDR1 MNHEY, CDR2 SVGAGI. The CDR3 consists of 13 residues. The V gene lost 4 bases and the J gene lost 9 bases, with 13 bases spanning the gap.

The rearrangement joins TRBV13 to TRBJ1-2; D remains ambiguous. The CDR3 loop spans 15 amino acids. V dropped 0 bases and J dropped 4 bases, with 12 bases sitting between them. The germline CDR1 and CDR2 sequences are PRHDT and FYEKMQ (reference sequence). CDR3 protein: CASSLGGGPTYGYTF. The CDR3 bases are TGTGCCAGCAGCTTAGGCGGAGGGCCGACCTATGGCTACACCTTC.

V and J are TRBV2 and TRBJ1-1; D not resolved. This CDR3 contains 12 residues. Per germline, CDR1 SNHLY and CDR2 FYNNEI. The V end was cut by 6 bases, the J end by 3 bases, with 8 bases between. The CDR3 loop reads CASSVLDTEAFF. The CDR3 DNA sequence: TGTGCCAGCAGCGTCTTGGACACTGAAGCTTTCTTT.

The J gene is TRBJ1-6, the V gene TRBV19; the D gene is possibly TRBD1 (6 bases). V lost 7 bases and J 5 bases, leaving 18 bases between the germline ends. CDR3 length: 16 residues. Germline CDR1 LNHDA, CDR2 SQIVND (reference sequence). The CDR3 here is CASTPVGTRDNSPLHF. The CDR3 bases are TGTGCCAGTACCCCAGTCGGGACACGCGATAATTCACCCCTCCACTTT.

The rearrangement links TRBV7-3 to TRBJ1-2; D may be TRBD1 (5 bases). CDR3 length: 15 residues. With 5 bases removed from V and 4 bases from J, the gap between germline ends came to 17 bases. CDR1 SGHTA and CDR2 FQGTGA come from the germline V gene. CDR3: CASSPHSGAPYGYTF. The CDR3 coding sequence is TGTGCCAGCAGCCCCCATTCCGGGGCTCCCTATGGCTACACCTTC.

V usage is TRBV7-9 and J usage is TRBJ2-3; a possible D gene is TRBD1 (6 bases). V was pared by 3 bases and J by 0 bases, with 10 bases between. Germline V CDR1 and CDR2: SEHNR, FQNEAQ (reference sequence). The CDR3 is made up of 15 amino acids. The CDR3 region is CASSFNRASTDTQYF. The CDR3 region has the DNA TGTGCCAGCAGCTTCAACAGGGCGAGCACAGATACGCAGTATTTT.

This clone was detected once. This chain joins TRBV19 and TRBJ1-4; D call uncertain. This CDR3 comprises 14 residues. Trimming took 4 bases from V and 5 from J, leaving 11 bases between them. In germline, CDR1 is LNHDA, CDR2 SQIVND (reference sequence). CDR3 DNA sequence: TGTGCCAGTAGTACTGAATACGGGAATGAAAAACTGTTTTTT. It codes for CASSTEYGNEKLFF.

V gene TRBV5-1 combines with J gene TRBJ1-2, with unresolved D. Germline CDR1 and CDR2: SGHRS and YFSETQ. CDR3 size: 14 residues. The V and J ends lost 0 bases and 0 bases respectively, with 6 bases between them. CDR3 DNA sequence: TGCGCCAGCAGCTTGGACAGCCCTAACTATGGCTACACCTTC. Protein product: CASSLDSPNYGYTF.

CDR3 DNA: TGCGCCAGCGGACCCACCCGTCGGAGAACTGAAGCTTTCTTT. As protein: CASGPTRRRTEAFF. The V call is TRBV10-2, the J call TRBJ1-1; unclear D gene. CDR1 is WSHSY and CDR2 is SAAADI in the germline V gene. CDR3 length: 14 residues. With 8 bases removed from V and 5 bases from J, the gap between germline ends came to 18 bases.

This clone has a count of ten or more. CDR3: CASSLTHTGELFF. The CDR3, as DNA: TGTGCCAGCAGCCTTACGCACACCGGGGAGCTGTTTTTT. The chain recombines TRBV5-5 with TRBJ2-2; D remains ambiguous. Trimming took off 4 bases at V and 3 bases at J, with 7 bases between the two ends. Germline V lookup: CDR1 SGHKS, CDR2 YYEKEE (reference sequence). The CDR3 loop spans 13 amino acids. Full variable domain (missing parts from reference TRBV5-5 and TRBJ2-2): DAGVTQSPTHLIKTRGQQVTLRCSPISGHKSVSWYQQVLGQGPQFIFQYYEKEERGRGNFPDRFSARQFPNYSSELNVNALLLGDSALYLCASSLTHTGELFFGEGSRLTVL.

J is TRBJ1-6 and V is TRBV7-2; D remains unclear. Between the trimmed V and J ends, which lost 5 bases and 8 bases, there was a span of 16 bases. This CDR3 has 15 amino acids. Germline V gene sequence: CDR1 SGHTA, CDR2 FQGNSA. The CDR3 region is CASSPMAGSYSPLHF. The DNA of the CDR3 is TGTGCCAGCAGCCCTATGGCAGGTTCCTATTCACCCCTCCACTTT. The whole variable domain, remainder taken from reference TRBV7-2 and TRBJ1-6, is GAGVSQSPSNKVTEKGKDVELRCDPISGHTALYWYRQSLGQGLEFLIYFQGNSAPDKSGLPSDRFSAERTGGSVSTLTIQRTQQEDSAVYLCASSPMAGSYSPLHFGNGTRLTVT.

The V and J genes are TRBV2 and TRBJ2-7; 9 bases align to TRBD1. This CDR3 has 12 amino acids. Germline V CDR1 and CDR2: SNHLY, FYNNEI. V shed 8 bases, J shed 3 bases, and the junction held 2 bases outside the gene matches. CDR3 protein: CASGDRDYEQYF. The CDR3 DNA follows: TGTGCCAGCGGGGACAGGGACTACGAGCAGTACTTC.

This rearrangement joins TRBV4-2 to TRBJ2-3, with TRBD2 matching over 7 bases. Trimming cost V 1 base and J 6 bases; bases outside gene matches: 7. CDR1 is LGHNA, CDR2 YNFKEQ, per germline. The CDR3 runs 15 residues. The CDR3 spells CASSQGRGGMDTQYF. The CDR3 nucleotides are TGTGCCAGCAGCCAAGGGCGGGGAGGGATGGATACGCAGTATTTT.

This chain connects TRBV7-9 to TRBJ1-2; D is undetermined. There are 14 residues in the CDR3. CDR1 is SEHNR, CDR2 FQNEAQ, per germline (reference sequence). Trimming took 0 bases from V and 5 from J, leaving 10 bases between them. The CDR3 DNA is TGTGCCAGCAGCTTAGCGTACCAATGGTATGGCTACACCTTC. It encodes CASSLAYQWYGYTF.

The table lists this clone with a few counts. CDR3 in amino acids: CASSVGAAGGLGTQYF. In DNA, the CDR3 is TGTGCCAGCAGCGTAGGCGCGGCGGGGGGGCTTGGTACGCAGTATTTT. The chain has TRBV9 and TRBJ2-3, with TRBD2 identical over 9 bases. Germline-derived CDR1 and CDR2 are SGDLS and YYNGEE. This CDR3 is 16 amino acids long. With 0 bases clipped from V and 8 bases from J, the junction kept 10 bases outside the gene matches.

The chain combines TRBV10-3 with TRBJ2-1; tentatively, D is TRBD1 or TRBD2 (6 bases each). From germline, CDR1 is ENHRY and CDR2 SYGVKD. Trimming stripped 6 bases from V and 9 bases from J, with 15 bases between. CDR3 length equals 13 residues. CDR3 loop: CAIRLEGGGEQFF. As DNA, the CDR3 is TGTGCCATCAGGCTAGAGGGGGGCGGTGAGCAGTTCTTC.

The chain employs TRBV7-8 and TRBJ2-3, with 10 bases aligning to TRBD2. CDR1 and CDR2 (germline): SGHVS, FQNEAQ. The junction had 13 bases not matched to a gene; V was cut back by 2 bases and J by 5 bases. The CDR3 totals 18 residues. CDR3 protein: CASSLSQGGAGGGDTQYF. CDR3 in DNA: TGTGCCAGCAGCTTAAGCCAGGGCGGAGCGGGGGGGGGAGATACGCAGTATTTT.

This chain joins TRBV6-1 and TRBJ1-1, with D perhaps matching TRBD1 (5 bases). Germline values: CDR1 MNHNS, CDR2 SASEGT. The germline V and J ends were trimmed by 3 bases and 6 bases, with 11 bases remaining between them. The CDR3 runs 13 residues. The CDR3 DNA is TGTGCCAGCAGTGATTCAGGGTACGCTGAAGCTTTCTTT. Translated: CASSDSGYAEAFF.

The V and J genes are TRBV14 and TRBJ2-2; 8 bases line up with TRBD1. Germline lookup yields CDR1 SGHDN and CDR2 FVKESK. The CDR3 loop spans 16 amino acids. With V trimmed by 3 bases and J by 1 base, 4 bases remained unmatched. The chain's CDR3 is CASSHVRGQNTGELFF. In nucleotides, the CDR3 is TGTGCCAGCAGCCACGTCAGGGGGCAGAACACCGGGGAGCTGTTTTTT.

This chain links TRBV19 with TRBJ2-2, with D possibly being TRBD1 (6 bases). The germline V and J ends were trimmed by 5 bases and 2 bases, with 9 bases remaining between them. The CDR3 is made up of 14 amino acids. CDR1 is LNHDA and CDR2 is SQIVND in the germline V gene (reference sequence). This chain's CDR3 is CASSAGTNTGELFF. CDR3 nucleotides: TGTGCCAGTAGTGCCGGGACAAACACCGGGGAGCTGTTTTTT. Variable domain in full (rest from reference TRBV19 and TRBJ2-2): DGGITQSPKYLFRKEGQNVTLSCEQNLNHDAMYWYRQDPGQGLRLIYYSQIVNDFQKGDIAEGYSVSREKKESFPLTVTSAQKNPTAFYLCASSAGTNTGELFFGEGSRLTVL.

This rearrangement joins TRBV9 to TRBJ1-6; 8 bases align to TRBD1. The junction had 6 bases not matched to a gene; V was cut back by 0 bases and J by 7 bases. CDR1 and CDR2 (germline): SGDLS, YYNGEE. This CDR3 has 16 amino acids. DNA of the CDR3: TGTGCCAGCAGCGTAGGAAGGACAGGGAGGAATTCACCCCTCCACTTT. Translating gives CASSVGRTGRNSPLHF.

The rearrangement links TRBV20-1 to TRBJ2-1, with no clear D. Germline V gives CDR1 DFQATT, CDR2 SNEGSKA (reference sequence). CDR3 length: 11 residues. V was clipped by 5 bases and J by 5 bases, with 7 bases between them. The CDR3 region has the DNA TGCAGTGCTTCTCACGACAATGAGCAGTTCTTC. Protein: CSASHDNEQFF.

The chain couples TRBV6-1 to TRBJ1-2; 9 bases agree with TRBD1. The V segment lost 6 bases and the J segment 6 bases; nucleotides outside the gene matches: 5. Looked up from germline, CDR1 is MNHNS and CDR2 is SASEGT. This CDR3 contains 13 residues. CDR3 amino acids: CASRATGGNGYTF. The CDR3 bases are TGTGCCAGCAGGGCGACAGGGGGTAATGGCTACACCTTC.

The V gene is TRBV6-1, the J gene TRBJ1-1; D uncertain. Per germline, CDR1 MNHNS and CDR2 SASEGT. Trimming removed 8 bases at V and 5 bases at J, with 21 bases between. The CDR3 runs to 15 residues. CDR3 region: CASPRVLEGGTEAFF. DNA for the CDR3: TGTGCCAGCCCGAGGGTTTTGGAGGGTGGGACTGAAGCTTTCTTT.

The chain carries TRBV4-1 and TRBJ1-1; 8 bases line up with TRBD1. The CDR3 consists of 12 residues. Looked up from germline, CDR1 is MGHRA and CDR2 is YSYEKL. The CDR3 loop reads CAVGQVNTEAFF. The CDR3 bases are TGCGCAGTGGGACAGGTGAACACTGAAGCTTTCTTT.